The sequence of this T cell receptor (beta chain) was determined in a study of T-cell reconstitution after alpha-beta-depleted transplantation in children. Construction of the TCRbeta library involved unique molecular identifiers. TCRdb fed the PCR reads into MiXCR, producing one record per CDR3 protein. This table holds roughly 170,000 distinct CDR3 sequences, approximately 7% found once. A few counts support this clonotype. V lost 6 bases to trimming and J lost 3 bases, with 15 bases between them. This CDR3 comprises 15 residues. This sequence was found in a human donor who donated a stem cell graft to a child with Wiskott-Aldrich syndrome. The sample in question was PBMCs from the stem cell graft donor, obtained from the stem cell graft. This chain joins TRBV12-3 or TRBV12-4 and TRBJ2-1, with D possibly being TRBD2 (6 bases). CDR3: CASSHYLANYNEQFF. DNA of the CDR3: TGTGCCAGCAGCCACTACCTAGCGAACTACAATGAGCAGTTCTTC.